These 25 T cell receptor beta chains originate from one sample sequenced in a study of control samples from healthy donors and cancer patients. Some clones are missing from TCRdb's copy, which holds only in-frame ones; the method was immunoSEQ multiplex PCR. Of fewer than 500,000 clones listed, approximately 90% were seen once; the top ten hold roughly 6.4%. Material: PBMCs. The source of these receptors is a man in his forties with head and neck cancer.

The chain has TRBV6-5 and TRBJ1-4; D uncertain. The V end was cut by 2 bases, the J end by 6 bases, with 16 bases between. The CDR3 is 16 residues long. CDR1 and CDR2 from the germline V gene are MNHEY and SVGAGI. CDR3: CASSYDAHGPYEKLFF. The CDR3 DNA sequence: TGTGCCAGCAGTTACGACGCACATGGCCCGTATGAAAAACTGTTTTTT.

The rearrangement joins TRBV6-5 to TRBJ1-5, with D perhaps TRBD1 (5 bases). Trimming cost V 8 bases and J 1 base, with 12 bases left between them. The germline CDR1 and CDR2 sequences are MNHEY and SVGAGI. The CDR3 is 14 amino acids. In DNA form, the CDR3 reads TGTGCCAGCGGACAAGCTAACAGCAATCAGCCCCAGCATTTT. Protein product: CASGQANSNQPQHF.

The CDR3 sequence: CASSQDSTGGTQYF. CDR3 DNA sequence: TGCGCCAGCAGCCAAGATTCTACAGGGGGCACGCAGTATTTT. This chain connects TRBV4-3 to TRBJ2-3; the match to TRBD1 covers 9 bases. CDR3 length: 14 amino acids. Germline trimming cut 0 bases from V and 9 bases from J; bases unmatched to any gene: 4. The germline V gene encodes CDR1 LGHNA and CDR2 YSLEER.

V is TRBV3-1 (or the pseudogene TRBV3-2) and J is TRBJ1-1, with D perhaps matching TRBD1 (5 bases). Per the germline V gene, CDR1 is LGHDT and CDR2 is YNNKEL (reference sequence). This CDR3 is built from 13 residues. Trimming removed 4 bases at V and 4 bases at J, with 10 bases between. Here the CDR3 reads CASSPRVGTEAFF. The CDR3 DNA follows: TGTGCCAGCAGCCCCAGGGTGGGCACTGAAGCTTTCTTT.

V gene TRBV5-1 combines with J gene TRBJ2-1, with D hard to call. Germline-derived CDR1 and CDR2 are SGHRS and YFSETQ. V lost 5 bases to trimming and J lost 1 base, with 13 bases between them. The CDR3 loop spans 15 amino acids. The CDR3 bases are TGCGCCAGCAGGCGGCTTGACGGTTCCTACAATGAGCAGTTCTTC. Amino acids: CASRRLDGSYNEQFF.

This chain joins TRBV19 and TRBJ2-7; 10 nucleotides line up with TRBD2. The J segment lost 0 bases and the V segment lost 7 bases, leaving 0 bases of the junction unmatched. This CDR3 is built from 13 residues. CDR1 LNHDA and CDR2 SQIVND come from the germline V gene (reference sequence). The CDR3 nucleotides are TGTGCCAGTATAGCGGGGGGCTCCTACGAGCAGTACTTC. It specifies CASIAGGSYEQYF.

The chain joins TRBV11-3 to TRBJ2-3, with a tentative D call TRBD1 (5 bases). Germline V CDR1 and CDR2: SGHNT, YENEEA. Trimming removed 0 bases at V and 6 bases at J, with 7 bases between. The CDR3 consists of 13 residues. The CDR3 coding sequence is TGTGCCAGCAGCTTAGATTCAGGGGATACGCAGTATTTT. It codes for CASSLDSGDTQYF. The whole variable domain, filled in from reference TRBV11-3 and TRBJ2-3, reads EAGVVQSPRYKIIEKKQPVAFWCNPISGHNTLYWYLQNLGQGPELLIRYENEEAVDDSQLPKDRFSAERLKGVDSTLKIQPAELGDSAVYLCASSLDSGDTQYFGPGTRLTVL.

V and J are TRBV10-3 and TRBJ2-1; D is unresolved. This CDR3 has 15 amino acids. Germline V CDR1 and CDR2: ENHRY, SYGVKD. V lost 10 bases to trimming and J lost 0 bases, with 16 bases between them. The CDR3 here is CATRATENSYNEQFF. The CDR3 DNA reads as TGTGCCACCCGAGCAACAGAAAACTCCTACAATGAGCAGTTCTTC.

This rearrangement joins TRBV10-1 to TRBJ1-5, with D unclear. The CDR3 contains 13 residues. Germline lookup yields CDR1 WNHNN and CDR2 SYGVQD (reference sequence). The ends were cut back, 4 bases at V and 3 bases at J, with 7 bases in the middle. CDR3 amino acids: CASSATNNQPQHF. The CDR3 DNA reads TGCGCCAGCAGTGCCACTAACAATCAGCCCCAGCATTTT.

The V call is TRBV27, the J call TRBJ2-1; TRBD1 might be the D (6 bases). This CDR3 spans 15 amino acids. Trimming cost V 2 bases and J 8 bases, with 16 bases left between them. CDR1 and CDR2 from the germline V gene are MNHEY and SMNVEV (reference sequence). The CDR3 nucleotides read TGTGCCAGCAGTTTACAGTCAGGACAGTTGTATGAGCAGTTCTTC. Residues: CASSLQSGQLYEQFF.

The chain uses TRBV2 and TRBJ1-2, with a possible D match to TRBD1 (6 bases). Trimming left V 9 bases short and J 3 bases short, with 17 bases between. In germline, CDR1 is SNHLY, CDR2 FYNNEI. CDR3 length: 14 residues. The CDR3 loop is CASHTQGGYYGYTF. DNA of the CDR3: TGTGCCAGTCACACACAGGGCGGTTACTATGGCTACACCTTC. Full variable domain (rest looked up from reference TRBV2 and TRBJ1-2): EPEVTQTPSHQVTQMGQEVILRCVPISNHLYFYWYRQILGQKVEFLVSFYNNEISEKSEIFDDQFSVERPDGSNFTLKIRSTKLEDSAMYFCASHTQGGYYGYTFGSGTRLTVV.

The rearrangement joins TRBV5-4 to TRBJ1-2; D remains ambiguous. Germline values: CDR1 SGHNT, CDR2 YYREEE (reference sequence). Trimming removed 4 bases at V and 3 bases at J, with 13 bases between. The CDR3 length is 14 residues. Written as DNA, the CDR3 is TGTGCCAGCAGCCTAGGTCTGAGAGACTATGGCTACACCTTC. Its protein is CASSLGLRDYGYTF.

This clone was detected only once. Other DNA sequences in the same sample also yield this CDR3. The rearrangement links TRBV9 to TRBJ1-1; D is unresolved. This CDR3 is 12 amino acids long. The germline V gene has CDR1 SGDLS and CDR2 YYNGEE. V lost 0 bases, J lost 5 bases, and 5 bases lay in between. In DNA, the CDR3 is TGTGCCAGCAGCGTAGGTGGGACTGAAGCTTTCTTT. Protein: CASSVGGTEAFF. The entire variable domain, with the rest obtained from reference TRBV9 and TRBJ1-1, is as follows: DSGVTQTPKHLITATGQRVTLRCSPRSGDLSVYWYQQSLDQGLQFLIQYYNGEERAKGNILERFSAQQFPDLHSELNLSSLELGDSALYFCASSVGGTEAFFGQGTRLTVV.

V gene TRBV19 combines with J gene TRBJ1-2; D is ambiguous. This CDR3 is 14 amino acids long. Germline CDR1 is LNHDA and CDR2 is SQIVND (reference sequence). V was clipped by 5 bases and J by 6 bases, with 16 bases between them. The CDR3 region is CASSLRYLDHGYTF. The CDR3 DNA sequence: TGTGCCAGTAGTCTCCGGTACCTAGACCATGGCTACACCTTC. Based on the CDR3 plus reference TRBV19 and TRBJ1-2, the full variable domain is DGGITQSPKYLFRKEGQNVTLSCEQNLNHDAMYWYRQDPGQGLRLIYYSQIVNDFQKGDIAEGYSVSREKKESFPLTVTSAQKNPTAFYLCASSLRYLDHGYTFGSGTRLTVV.

The chain has TRBV10-3 and TRBJ2-2, with D possibly matching TRBD1 (6 bases). V was clipped by 4 bases and J by 1 base, with 7 bases between them. Germline V gene data show CDR1 as ENHRY and CDR2 as SYGVKD. This CDR3 spans 14 amino acids. CDR3 DNA: TGTGCCATCAGTGGGACAGTGAACACCGGGGAGCTGTTTTTT. Translating it yields CAISGTVNTGELFF.

This chain joins TRBV7-8 and TRBJ1-3; maybe TRBD1 (5 bases). Germline CDR1 and CDR2: SGHVS and FQNEAQ. This CDR3 comprises 15 residues. V gave up 1 base and J gave up 4 bases, with 11 bases separating them. CDR3 residues: CASSLVRGDGNTIYF. In nucleotides, the CDR3 is TGTGCCAGCAGCTTAGTTAGAGGGGACGGAAACACCATATATTTT. Supplemented by reference TRBV7-8 and TRBJ1-3, the full variable domain reads GAGVSQSPRYKVAKRGQDVALRCDPISGHVSLFWYQQALGQGPEFLTYFQNEAQLDKSGLPSDRFFAERPEGSVSTLKIQRTQQEDSAVYLCASSLVRGDGNTIYFGEGSWLTVV.

As regards this clone: This CDR3 fails to terminate in the conserved phenylalanine or tryptophan, so it likely reflects a read error. The chain employs TRBV6-9 and TRBJ1-1; 8 bases fit TRBD1. The CDR3 has 14 residues. V dropped 4 bases and J dropped 6; count of bases not matched to a gene: 7. Germline V gene sequence: CDR1 MNHGY, CDR2 SVAAGI. In DNA, the CDR3 is TGTGCCAGCAGTTTCGCCCCCAGGGGGCCTGAAGCTTTCTCT. Its translation: CASSFAPRGPEAFS.

There are a few counts of this clone. Written as DNA, the CDR3 is TGTGCCAGCAGGCTGAGCGGGAGGGCCAACGTCCTGACTTTC. Protein sequence: CASRLSGRANVLTF. The chain recombines TRBV6-6 with TRBJ2-6, with TRBD2 matching 7 bases. The CDR3 extends over 14 amino acids. The germline V gene encodes CDR1 MNHNY and CDR2 SVGAGI (reference sequence). J lost 5 bases, V lost 6 bases, and 4 bases had no gene match.

The chain couples TRBV5-4 to TRBJ2-7, with 7 nucleotides matching TRBD2. This CDR3 has 14 amino acids. With V trimmed by 0 bases and J by 6 bases, 6 bases remained unmatched. CDR1 is SGHNT, CDR2 YYREEE, per germline (reference sequence). CDR3 nucleotides: TGTGCCAGCAGCTTGGACGTGGGGAGGGGCGAGCAGTACTTC. Protein product: CASSLDVGRGEQYF.

The J gene is TRBJ2-1, the V gene TRBV7-3; 9 bases line up with TRBD2. This CDR3 region has 16 residues. The germline V gene encodes CDR1 SGHTA and CDR2 FQGTGA. Trimming cost V 2 bases and J 7 bases; bases outside gene matches: 9. As DNA, the CDR3 is TGTGCCAGCAGCTTACTAGCGGGAACTGGCAAGAATGAGCAGTTCTTC. Residues: CASSLLAGTGKNEQFF.

This clone was detected once. This chain joins TRBV9 and TRBJ1-6; D may be TRBD1 (5 bases). The CDR3 has 14 amino acids. Germline V gives CDR1 SGDLS, CDR2 YYNGEE. V was trimmed by 7 bases and J by 8 bases, leaving 16 bases between them. For the CDR3, the DNA is TGTGCCAGCGGGACTACGCAGTGGTATTCACCCCTCCACTTT. It codes for CASGTTQWYSPLHF.

A few counts support this clone. CDR3 bases: TGTGCCAGCAGCCCCAGGGGTATAGGCGGCGAGCAGTACTTC. Protein: CASSPRGIGGEQYF. The V call is TRBV7-9, the J call TRBJ2-7; D possibly corresponds to TRBD1 (6 bases). The V gene's germline CDR1 is SEHNR and CDR2 FQNEAQ (reference sequence). V gave up 5 bases and J gave up 6 bases, with 17 bases separating them. The CDR3 loop spans 14 amino acids.

This clone was counted once. V usage is TRBV19 and J usage is TRBJ1-3; D gene unclear. This CDR3 is built from 13 residues. Trimming removed 7 bases at V and 2 bases at J, with 9 bases between. In germline, CDR1 is LNHDA, CDR2 SQIVND (reference sequence). The CDR3 bases are TGTGCCAGTAAGGAGAGCACTGGAAACACCATATATTTT. This gives the protein CASKESTGNTIYF.

This clone was detected only once. The chain carries TRBV9 and TRBJ2-6; D is ambiguous. The germline V and J ends were trimmed by 0 bases and 5 bases, with 9 bases remaining between them. CDR1 is SGDLS, CDR2 YYNGEE, per germline. The CDR3 is 15 residues long. CDR3: CASSVGHTRANVLTF. The CDR3 DNA follows: TGTGCCAGCAGCGTAGGACACACGCGGGCCAACGTCCTGACTTTC.

V and J are TRBV28 and TRBJ2-7, with a tentative D call TRBD1 (5 bases). The CDR3 contains 16 residues. In germline, CDR1 is MDHEN, CDR2 SYDVKM. V gave up 6 bases and J gave up 2 bases, with 20 bases separating them. CDR3 residues: CASSSYFLDSPYEQYF. CDR3 nucleotide sequence: TGTGCCAGCAGCTCGTACTTTCTCGACAGTCCCTACGAGCAGTACTTC.